Listed below are T cell receptor beta chains from one sample, sequenced in a study of shared clonotypes between healthy human individuals. This table comes from immunoSEQ multiplex PCR, and its TCRdb copy is limited to in-frame clones, with some not included. Of 500,000 to 650,000 clones in the sample, about 80% are singletons; the top ten hold 9.5% to 15%. Sequenced sample: PBMCs. The origin of the receptors is a woman in her thirties or forties in good health. Some clones in this sample may be carry-over from other donors' samples. The CDR3 runs from the conserved cysteine through the conserved F or W. Each record gives: J gene, clone size, V gene, D gene, CDR3 length, CDR3 protein, CDR3 DNA. A D gene is named only where the DNA matches it firmly. Size values are once, few and many counts, or a class for expanded clones, and some rows have none.

TRBJ2-3	-	TRBV2	TRBD1	15	CASSGPDRVTDTQYF	TGTGCCAGTTCCGGCCCGGACAGGGTCACAGATACGCAGTATTTT
TRBJ1-1	few	TRBV29-1	TRBD1	15	CSAGQGWGMNTEAFF	TGCAGCGCCGGACAGGGATGGGGAATGAACACTGAAGCTTTCTTT
TRBJ2-7	-	TRBV28	-	15	CASSPYDREVYEQYF	TGTGCCAGCAGTCCCTACGACAGGGAGGTATACGAGCAGTACTTC
TRBJ1-2	-	TRBV5-6	-	13	CASSPVGGYGYTF	TGTGCCAGCAGCCCCGTTGGGGGATATGGCTACACCTTC
TRBJ1-5	-	TRBV5-5	-	15	CASSLEWVVNQPQHF	TGTGCCAGCAGCTTGGAATGGGTGGTCAATCAGCCCCAGCATTTT
TRBJ2-3	-	TRBV7-3	TRBD1	16	CASSLGVTGGADTQYF	TGTGCCAGCAGCTTAGGGGTCACAGGGGGCGCAGATACGCAGTATTTT
TRBJ2-7	once	TRBV6-1	TRBD2	14	CASSPLAGSYEQYF	TGTGCCAGCAGTCCACTAGCGGGATCCTACGAGCAGTACTTC
TRBJ2-7	-	TRBV27	-	15	CASSLLGPQPIEQYF	TGTGCCAGCAGTCTTTTGGGACCCCAACCCATCGAGCAGTACTTC
TRBJ2-2	few	TRBV6-4	TRBD2	14	CASSDSSGAGELFF	TGTGCCAGCAGTGACTCTAGCGGGGCCGGGGAGCTGTTTTTT
TRBJ1-1	-	TRBV21-1	-	15	CASSKVDGGVTEAFF	TGTGCCAGCAGCAAAGTTGACGGTGGCGTCACTGAAGCTTTCTTT
TRBJ1-5	once	TRBV7-2	-	15	CASRPLYGSNQPQHF	TGTGCCAGCAGACCACTTTACGGTAGCAATCAGCCCCAGCATTTT
TRBJ2-5	-	TRBV4-2	TRBD2	16	CASSQSLAAYQETQYF	TGTGCCAGCAGCCAATCACTAGCGGCGTACCAAGAGACCCAGTACTTC
TRBJ2-3	-	TRBV6-1	-	17	CASSERRFSGSTDTQYF	TGTGCCAGCAGTGAAAGGCGGTTTAGCGGTTCCACAGATACGCAGTATTTT
TRBJ2-7	-	TRBV6-1	-	13	CASSLGRSYEQYF	TGTGCCAGCAGCCTAGGGCGCTCCTACGAGCAGTACTTC
TRBJ1-1	once	TRBV5-1	-	13	CASSSGANTEAFF	TGCGCCAGCAGCTCCGGGGCGAACACTGAAGCTTTCTTT
TRBJ2-1	-	TRBV7-9	TRBD2	12	CASKASGVEQFF	TGTGCCAGCAAGGCTAGCGGGGTTGAGCAGTTCTTC
TRBJ1-1	-	TRBV7-9	-	14	CASSLSSENTEAFF	TGTGCCAGCAGCTTATCGTCGGAGAACACTGAAGCTTTCTTT
TRBJ2-1	-	TRBV5-8	-	15	CASSLGGAGYNEQFF	TGTGCCAGCAGCCTGGGGGGGGCGGGCTACAATGAGCAGTTCTTC
TRBJ2-7	-	TRBV28	TRBD2	13	CASTTGGLYEQYF	TGTGCCAGCACCACGGGAGGTCTCTACGAGCAGTACTTC
TRBJ2-7	-	TRBV28	-	12	CASSWGRNEQYF	TGTGCCAGCAGTTGGGGCCGGAACGAGCAGTACTTC
TRBJ2-3	few	TRBV7-3	-	15	CASSPGAEWGDTQYF	TGTGCCAGCAGCCCTGGGGCCGAATGGGGAGATACGCAGTATTTT
TRBJ2-1	once	TRBV7-2	TRBD2	17	CASSMNPLAGPYNEQFF	TGTGCCAGCAGCATGAACCCACTAGCGGGGCCCTACAATGAGCAGTTCTTC
TRBJ2-7	-	TRBV28	-	14	CASRGGGRPYEQYF	TGTGCCAGCAGAGGGGGCGGGAGACCCTACGAGCAGTACTTC
TRBJ1-1	once	TRBV29-1	-	12	CSGGSVNTEAFF	TGCAGCGGGGGTTCGGTGAACACTGAAGCTTTCTTT
TRBJ2-7	-	TRBV18	-	15	CASSPPTITRAEQYF	TGTGCCAGCTCACCGCCGACTATAACCCGCGCCGAGCAGTACTTC
TRBJ2-7	-	TRBV6-6	-	14	CASTGSVVPYEQYF	TGTGCCAGCACGGGGAGTGTTGTCCCCTACGAGCAGTACTTC
TRBJ2-7	once	TRBV5-4	-	16	CASSLAGSRDIDEQYF	TGTGCCAGCAGCTTGGCCGGAAGTCGCGACATCGACGAGCAGTACTTC
TRBJ2-7	-	TRBV30	TRBD1	14	CAWRGTGFSYEQYF	TGTGCCTGGAGGGGGACAGGATTCTCCTACGAGCAGTACTTC
TRBJ1-1	once	TRBV9	-	14	CASSVVDTDTEAFF	TGTGCCAGCAGCGTAGTAGATACCGACACTGAAGCTTTCTTT
TRBJ2-3	few	TRBV5-1	-	15	CASSLARGTADTQYF	TGCGCCAGCAGCTTGGCCAGGGGAACCGCAGATACGCAGTATTTT